A selection of T cell receptor beta chains follows, all from one sample in a study of identical twins. TCRdb re-called the 5' RACE reads with MiXCR, one entry per CDR3 protein. In the table there are some 560,000 distinct CDR3 sequences, 9.5% to 10% of which are singletons. These same records also appear under a second study, on yellow fever vaccine responses in identical twins.

Specimen: PBMCs. These receptors were collected from a woman between 18 and 29 years old in good health. Each CDR3 is given with its conserved first and last residue. Fields, in order: clone size, V gene, J gene, D gene, CDR3 DNA, CDR3 protein. D genes are given only for firm matches. Some rows mark clone size as missing; the rest say once, few, many or name a class of expanded clone.

size: many
V: TRBV5-1
J: TRBJ2-3
D: TRBD2
DNA: TGCGCCAGCAGCTCAAAGACTAGCGGGAGCACAGATACGCAGTATTTT
CDR3: CASSSKTSGSTDTQYF

size: many
V: TRBV24-1
J: TRBJ2-3
D: TRBD1
DNA: TGTGCCACCAGTGGCCGGGGGACAGGGGATTTCACAGATACGCAGTATTTT
CDR3: CATSGRGTGDFTDTQYF

size: many
V: TRBV18
J: TRBJ2-7
D: .
DNA: TGTGCCAGCTCCCCCTTTACGGAGGCCACCTACGAGCAGTACTTC
CDR3: CASSPFTEATYEQYF

size: .
V: TRBV10-3
J: TRBJ2-3
D: TRBD2
DNA: TGTGCCATCAGCTTATTAGCGGGAGTTGTCACAGATACGCAGTATTTT
CDR3: CAISLLAGVVTDTQYF

size: few
V: TRBV20-1
J: TRBJ1-5
D: .
DNA: TGCAGTGCTAGCGTTGGTAAAAGCAATCAGCCCCAGCATTTT
CDR3: CSASVGKSNQPQHF

size: many
V: TRBV6-2/TRBV6-3
J: TRBJ2-2
D: .
DNA: TGTGCCAGCACTTGGACCGGGGAGCTGTTTTTT
CDR3: CASTWTGELFF

size: .
V: TRBV12-3/TRBV12-4
J: TRBJ1-1
D: .
DNA: TGTGCCAGCAGTTTTGCGGACTCGGGCACTGAAGCTTTCTTT
CDR3: CASSFADSGTEAFF

size: few
V: TRBV20-1
J: TRBJ2-3
D: TRBD2
DNA: TGCAGTGCTAGAGAAACTCCGGGACTAGCGGGACCTGCACCTAGCACAGATACGCAGTATTTT
CDR3: CSARETPGLAGPAPSTDTQYF

size: few
V: TRBV11-2
J: TRBJ2-3
D: TRBD1
DNA: TGTGCCAGCAGCTTAGCGTGGCAGGGGGTTACAGATACGCAGTATTTT
CDR3: CASSLAWQGVTDTQYF

size: many
V: TRBV7-7
J: TRBJ2-2
D: .
DNA: TGTGCTAGCAGCTTAAAAGGATCGAACACCGGGGAGCTGTTTTTT
CDR3: CASSLKGSNTGELFF

size: .
V: TRBV21-1
J: TRBJ1-5
D: .
DNA: TGTGCCAGCAGCAAAGGTTTCGAGACAGGCAATCAGCCCCAGCATTTT
CDR3: CASSKGFETGNQPQHF

size: .
V: TRBV28
J: TRBJ1-4
D: TRBD1
DNA: TGTGCCAGCAGTGGGACAGGAACCCGTGAAAAACTGTTTTTT
CDR3: CASSGTGTREKLFF

size: many
V: TRBV5-1
J: TRBJ2-3
D: .
DNA: TGCGCCAGCAGCCCCCTTGCCACAGATACGCAGTATTTT
CDR3: CASSPLATDTQYF

size: many
V: TRBV28
J: TRBJ2-7
D: .
DNA: TGTGCCAGCAGTTTACTCAGGGGGGGCCTTGGAGAGCAGTACTTC
CDR3: CASSLLRGGLGEQYF